The 8 T cell receptor beta chains below all came from one sample that was sequenced in a study of blood T cell repertoires in COVID-19. Produced via immunoSEQ multiplex PCR; TCRdb's table is partial and in-frame only. The sample includes some 700,000 clones, about nine tenths of them seen just once. Sequencing used peripheral blood. Every receptor here comes from a woman aged 18-35 years with acute or convalescent COVID-19.

V is TRBV6-5 and J is TRBJ2-7; D perhaps matches TRBD2 (7 bases). Per the germline V gene, CDR1 is MNHEY and CDR2 is SVGAGI. Trimming removed 0 bases at V and 0 bases at J, with 9 bases between. The CDR3 spans 15 residues. The CDR3 sequence: CASSYSAGASYEQYF. The CDR3 DNA sequence: TGTGCCAGCAGTTACTCTGCGGGGGCCTCCTACGAGCAGTACTTC.

The V gene is TRBV7-7, the J gene TRBJ1-4; possible D gene TRBD1, 5 bases. Germline V gene data show CDR1 as SSHAT and CDR2 as FNYEAQ (reference sequence). V was trimmed by 4 bases and J by 2 bases, leaving 8 bases between them. The CDR3 loop spans 14 amino acids. CDR3 region: CASSSSGTNEKLFF. The CDR3 DNA is TGTGCCAGCAGCTCCTCAGGGACTAATGAAAAACTGTTTTTT.

The genes are TRBV7-9 and TRBJ1-2; D not certain. CDR1 and CDR2 from the germline V gene are SEHNR and FQNEAQ (reference sequence). The CDR3 consists of 18 residues. V lost 5 bases to trimming and J lost 0 bases, with 22 bases between them. The CDR3 coding sequence is TGTGCCAGCAGCCACCAACCGAGGTACCCACTATCTAACTATGGCTACACCTTC. It specifies CASSHQPRYPLSNYGYTF.

This CDR3 reads CASSAGARHYEQYF. The CDR3 nucleotides read TGTGCCAGCAGCGCAGGGGCCCGTCACTACGAGCAGTACTTC. This rearrangement joins TRBV3-1 (or the pseudogene TRBV3-2) to TRBJ2-7; TRBD1 might be the D (6 bases). The CDR3 is made up of 14 amino acids. Germline V gives CDR1 LGHDT, CDR2 YNNKEL (reference sequence). Trimming took off 5 bases at V and 3 bases at J, with 14 bases between the two ends.

V and J are TRBV30 and TRBJ1-5; no clear D gene. V gave up 8 bases and J gave up 4 bases, with 6 bases separating them. In germline, CDR1 is GTSNPN, CDR2 SVGIG (reference sequence). The CDR3 spans 10 residues. The CDR3 protein is CAGENQPQHF. The CDR3 coding sequence is TGTGCCGGGGAGAATCAGCCCCAGCATTTT.

This chain connects TRBV7-3 to TRBJ1-1, with a possible D match to TRBD1 (6 bases). Germline V gives CDR1 SGHTA, CDR2 FQGTGA. Between the trimmed V and J ends, which lost 4 bases and 2 bases, there was a span of 14 bases. The CDR3 consists of 15 residues. The CDR3 loop is CASSSYGGANTEAFF. The DNA of the CDR3 is TGTGCCAGCAGCTCTTATGGGGGGGCAAACACTGAAGCTTTCTTT.

V is TRBV30 and J is TRBJ1-1; 9 bases agree with TRBD1. There are 17 residues in the CDR3. The junction had 17 bases not matched to a gene; V was cut back by 3 bases and J by 6 bases. Per germline, CDR1 GTSNPN and CDR2 SVGIG (reference sequence). CDR3 bases: TGTGCCTGGAGGGCTGACAGGGGGTTACAATTCGGCGCTGAAGCTTTCTTT. As protein: CAWRADRGLQFGAEAFF.

The chain carries TRBV6-5 and TRBJ2-7; D gene ambiguous. The germline CDR1 and CDR2 sequences are MNHEY and SVGAGI. This CDR3 is 11 amino acids long. The ends were cut back, 5 bases at V and 6 bases at J, with 8 bases in the middle. The CDR3 loop reads CASSTPLEQYF. CDR3 nucleotides: TGTGCCAGCAGTACTCCCCTCGAGCAGTACTTC.